The entry below gives a single TCR beta chain sequence along with its context. Antigen: not known. The data are from a study of blood T cells in healthy people across ages. General study findings and limits: With age, beta diversity per million T cells declined roughly linearly, significantly by around 43. PBMCs that were unsorted prevented a conclusive naive versus antigen-experienced comparison.

A second PCR of roughly 6 to 12 cycles used a sample-barcoded 5' primer and a J-beta primer mix. TCRdb analysed the 5' RACE reads with MiXCR anew, one entry per CDR3 protein. The sample lists approximately 1.5 million distinct CDR3 sequences, roughly 30% occurring once. Trimming removed 8 bases from V and 12 bases from J, with 17 bases in between. CDR3 length: 12 amino acids. The TCR sequence derives from a woman younger than 45 in good health. The chain combines TRBV12-3 or TRBV12-4 with TRBJ2-1, with D maybe TRBD1 (7 bases). The source material was blood. The CDR3 loop reads CASAGQTLLQFF. The CDR3 DNA sequence: TGTGCCAGCGCGGGACAGACCTTGTTGCAGTTCTTC.